At least ten counts were recorded for the clone carrying this T cell receptor beta chain. Antigen specificity is unknown. The CDR3 is made up of 13 amino acids. Trimming removed 3 bases from V and 2 bases from J, with 8 bases in between. The germline gives CDR1 SEHNR, CDR2 FQNEAQ (reference sequence). The sample originates from a study of Graves' ophthalmopathy and Graves' hyperthyroidism. Study observations and caveats: Using 13 signatures, a model distinguished ophthalmopathy from stable hyperthyroidism, reaching 87.88% sensitivity and 80% to 83% specificity. Most expanded clonotypes in thyroid above 0.001 frequency also showed up in blood.

The sequenced template was RNA, covering the TCR beta CDR3 region. Following a first-round RT-PCR that used HTBI primers, a second-round multiplex PCR was carried out. TCRdb re-analysed the multiplex PCR reads in MiXCR, keeping a single row per CDR3 protein. This sample has hundreds of thousands of distinct CDR3 sequences, with approximately 40% found just once. The rearrangement joins TRBV7-9 to TRBJ2-7; D uncertain. The clonotype originates from an adult man with Graves' ophthalmopathy. What was sequenced was peripheral blood. The CDR3 spells CASSLDTTYEQYF. For the CDR3, the DNA is TGTGCCAGCAGCTTGGATACCACCTACGAGCAGTACTTC.